The T cell receptor (beta chain) described here comes from a study of beta chain features in type 1 diabetes. Study results and caveats: High TCR expression in some cells could lead to their over-representation in cDNA sequencing. Significant though moderate, a shortening of TCRB CDR3s appeared in all four CD4+ subsets of Type 1 diabetes patients.

V was clipped by 6 bases and J by 2 bases; unmatched bases: 5. The CDR3 is 15 amino acids. The germline V gene has CDR1 SEHNR and CDR2 FQNEAQ (reference sequence). In the case of this clone: Its antigen is still unknown.

Expressed TCRB transcripts were sequenced after all isolated RNA was converted to cDNA. Naive, central memory and regulatory T cell samples produced a mean of approximately 3.6 million reads. Clones were sequenced by immunoSEQ multiplex PCR, and TCRdb holds only the in-frame ones, with some missing. The table includes more than 200,000 clones, around 15% detected once. This clonotype was obtained from a man under 40 with type 1 diabetes. V gene TRBV7-9 combines with J gene TRBJ2-1; the match to TRBD2 covers 9 bases. Sequenced: naive CD4+ T cells from blood. The CDR3 sequence: CASRETSGPYNEQFF. The CDR3 nucleotides are TGTGCCAGCAGAGAGACTAGCGGACCCTACAATGAGCAGTTCTTC.